What follows are 31 T cell receptor beta chains derived from one specimen sequenced in a study of radiation and T cells in renal cell carcinoma. Treatment: 15 Gy SBRT to primary tumor, nephrectomy 4 weeks later. Some clones are missing from TCRdb's copy, which holds only in-frame ones; the method was immunoSEQ multiplex PCR. The sample has 8,500 to 10,000 clones; roughly 50% are singletons. The sequencing used tumor tissue, collected from a patient whose treatment included radiotherapy and nephrectomy. These receptors originate from a man between 60 and 75 years old with renal cell carcinoma.

This chain joins TRBV27 and TRBJ2-5; D may be TRBD2 (6 bases). Per the germline V gene, CDR1 is MNHEY and CDR2 is SMNVEV (reference sequence). The CDR3 contains 14 residues. The ends were cut back, 0 bases at V and 2 bases at J, with 7 bases in the middle. In DNA, the CDR3 is TGTGCCAGCAGTTTATCCGGGGGACAAGAGACCCAGTACTTC. This encodes CASSLSGGQETQYF.

J is TRBJ1-2 and V is TRBV11-2, with no clear D. V was pared by 3 bases and J by 8 bases, with 10 bases between. Germline CDR1 reads SGHAT; CDR2 reads FQNNGV. This CDR3 contains 12 residues. The DNA for the CDR3 is TGTGCCAGCAGCTTGGATGGAGAAGGCTACACCTTC. Amino acids: CASSLDGEGYTF.

The genes are TRBV2 and TRBJ2-7; D tentatively reads TRBD1 or TRBD2 (5 bases each). This CDR3 region has 13 residues. Trimming cost V 11 bases and J 0 bases, with 14 bases left between them. The germline V gene has CDR1 SNHLY and CDR2 FYNNEI. The CDR3 loop reads CAEGEPSSYEQYF. The DNA for the CDR3 is TGTGCCGAAGGGGAGCCCAGCTCCTACGAGCAGTACTTC.

This clone has just a few counts. The rearrangement joins TRBV30 to TRBJ1-1; unclear D gene. The V and J ends lost 7 bases and 1 base respectively, with 13 bases between them. The CDR3 runs 13 residues. Germline V gene sequence: CDR1 GTSNPN, CDR2 SVGIG (reference sequence). In nucleotides, the CDR3 is TGTGCCTCCAAGAGGTGGGGGAACACTGAAGCTTTCTTT. It translates to CASKRWGNTEAFF. Together with reference TRBV30 and TRBJ1-1, the CDR3 gives the full variable domain: SQTIHQWPATLVQPVGSPLSLECTVEGTSNPNLYWYRQAAGRGLQLLFYSVGIGQISSEVPQNLSASRPQDRQFILSSKKLLLSDSGFYLCASKRWGNTEAFFGQGTRLTVV.

This sequence joins TRBV27 and TRBJ2-7; 7 nucleotides line up with TRBD2. CDR3 size: 14 residues. Germline V lookup: CDR1 MNHEY, CDR2 SMNVEV (reference sequence). Trimming at V came to 3 bases and at J to 2 bases, leaving 4 bases not matched to a gene. This CDR3 reads CASSFRAGAYEQYF. Written as DNA, the CDR3 is TGTGCCAGCAGTTTTCGTGCGGGAGCCTACGAGCAGTACTTC.

This chain uses TRBV7-6 with TRBJ2-2, with D unclear. The CDR3 extends over 18 amino acids. The V gene lost 2 bases and the J gene lost 2 bases, with 18 bases spanning the gap. The germline gives CDR1 SGHVS, CDR2 FNYEAQ. CDR3 amino acids: CASSLFTEPRKNTGELFF. Here the CDR3 DNA reads TGTGCCAGCAGCTTATTCACAGAACCCAGAAAAAACACCGGGGAGCTGTTTTTT.

The chain combines TRBV11-2 with TRBJ2-7; no reliable D call. Germline V gene lookup returns CDR1 SGHAT and CDR2 FQNNGV. The CDR3 sequence is 16 residues long. Trimming stripped 1 base from V and 6 bases from J, with 19 bases between. Here the CDR3 DNA reads TGTGCCAGCAGCTTAGTCGGTAGCCCTCTCTCCCGCGAGCAGTACTTC. It translates to CASSLVGSPLSREQYF.

The chain's CDR3 is CASSVHQETQYF. The CDR3 coding sequence is TGTGCCAGCAGTGTTCATCAAGAGACCCAGTACTTC. The chain links TRBV2 to TRBJ2-5; D call uncertain. Germline CDR1 SNHLY, CDR2 FYNNEI. Between the trimmed V and J ends, which lost 4 bases and 2 bases, there was a span of 5 bases. The CDR3 extends over 12 amino acids.

This clone was detected only a few times. The gene calls are TRBV7-9 and TRBJ1-1; D gene unclear. The CDR3 spans 14 residues. Trimming cost V 2 bases and J 1 base, with 8 bases left between them. Germline V gives CDR1 SEHNR, CDR2 FQNEAQ (reference sequence). The CDR3 protein is CASSLQTANTEAFF. The CDR3 DNA is TGTGCCAGCAGCTTACAGACGGCGAACACTGAAGCTTTCTTT.

This clone was picked up a small number of times. The chain couples TRBV5-5 to TRBJ2-1; TRBD2 aligns across 8 bases. This CDR3 contains 16 residues. CDR1 SGHKS and CDR2 YYEKEE come from the germline V gene (reference sequence). Unmatched junction bases numbered 6, after V lost 1 base and J lost 3 bases. The CDR3 region has the DNA TGTGCCAGCAGCTTGACCGGGACTAGGGGCTACAATGAGCAGTTCTTC. Translated: CASSLTGTRGYNEQFF.

This clone appeared once. This sequence joins TRBV5-1 and TRBJ1-1, with D possibly being TRBD1 (5 bases). Looked up from germline, CDR1 is SGHRS and CDR2 is YFSETQ. Trimming took off 4 bases at V and 4 bases at J, with 17 bases between the two ends. This CDR3 region has 15 residues. The CDR3 reads CASSLDSAPTTEAFF. CDR3 bases: TGCGCCAGCAGCCTCGACAGTGCCCCGACCACTGAAGCTTTCTTT.

This clone turned up a few times. The chain carries TRBV20-1 and TRBJ1-5; D not certain. Trimming left V 6 bases short and J 7 bases short, with 7 bases between. Germline V gives CDR1 DFQATT, CDR2 SNEGSKA (reference sequence). CDR3 length: 10 amino acids. This chain's CDR3 is CSAQGQPQHF. CDR3 nucleotide sequence: TGCAGTGCCCAAGGGCAGCCCCAGCATTTT.

This sequence joins TRBV4-2 and TRBJ2-7; TRBD2 aligns across 7 bases. CDR1 and CDR2 (germline): LGHNA, YNFKEQ. The CDR3 loop spans 16 amino acids. J gave up 4 bases and V 0 bases, and 9 bases lay outside the gene matches. CDR3 sequence: CASSQDPAGASYEQYF. CDR3 in DNA: TGTGCCAGCAGCCAAGATCCGGCGGGAGCCTCGTACGAGCAGTACTTC.

V is TRBV28 and J is TRBJ1-3; 8 nucleotides agree with TRBD1. The CDR3 is 14 residues long. Germline CDR1 is MDHEN and CDR2 is SYDVKM. The V segment lost 3 bases and the J segment 9 bases; nucleotides outside the gene matches: 7. CDR3 loop: CASSFRGPGVTIYF. DNA of the CDR3: TGTGCCAGCAGTTTCAGGGGGCCTGGGGTCACCATATATTTT.

In regard to this clone: Its ends do not fully match the called genes, so a read error is possible. The CDR3 DNA sequence: TGCGCCAGCAGTGAAGCGGTACCTACCACAGATAGGCAGTATTTT. Amino acid sequence: CASSEAVPTTDRQYF. The chain has TRBV10-1 and TRBJ2-3, with D tentatively TRBD2 (5 bases). The germline V gene encodes CDR1 WNHNN and CDR2 SYGVQD (reference sequence). The CDR3 length is 15 residues.

J is TRBJ2-7 and V is TRBV21-1; no check of the table's D call, TRBD2, against the DNA was made. TRBV21-1 is shown as a pseudogene. The CDR3 spans 19 residues. Here the CDR3 reads CASRAPTSGRTHLTYEQYF. The CDR3, as DNA: TGTGCCAGCAGGGCTCCGACTAGCGGGAGGACTCATTTAACCTACGAGCAGTACTTC.

This sequence joins TRBV7-2 and TRBJ1-4; D ambiguous. CDR1 and CDR2 (germline): SGHTA, FQGNSA. Trimming took off 1 base at V and 7 bases at J, with 10 bases between the two ends. This CDR3 comprises 14 residues. DNA for the CDR3: TGTGCCAGCAGCTTAGTCGGGGTTGGTGAAAAACTGTTTTTT. Protein product: CASSLVGVGEKLFF.

The chain carries TRBV11-2 and TRBJ2-7; D remains ambiguous. The CDR3 length is 11 residues. The V end was cut by 7 bases, the J end by 0 bases, with 4 bases between. Looked up from germline, CDR1 is SGHAT and CDR2 is FQNNGV. This chain's CDR3 is CASTNSYEQYF. As DNA, the CDR3 is TGTGCCAGCACTAACTCCTACGAGCAGTACTTC.

This clone has just a few counts. The genes are TRBV5-1 and TRBJ2-7; tentative D call: TRBD1 (5 bases). Trimming took 4 bases from V and 6 from J, leaving 8 bases between them. The CDR3 totals 11 residues. The V gene's germline CDR1 is SGHRS and CDR2 YFSETQ. The CDR3 spells CASSHQGEQYF. CDR3 in DNA: TGCGCCAGCAGCCACCAGGGCGAGCAGTACTTC. Full variable domain (outside the CDR3, taken from reference TRBV5-1 and TRBJ2-7): KAGVTQTPRYLIKTRGQQVTLSCSPISGHRSVSWYQQTPGQGLQFLFEYFSETQRNKGNFPGRFSGRQFSNSRSEMNVSTLELGDSALYLCASSHQGEQYFGPGTRLTVT.

The V call is TRBV5-1, the J call TRBJ2-7; D is unclear. V lost 0 bases to trimming and J lost 5 bases, with 18 bases between them. The germline V gene encodes CDR1 SGHRS and CDR2 YFSETQ. CDR3 length: 16 residues. In DNA form, the CDR3 reads TGCGCCAGCAGCTTGGCTGTGGATCGGATTGCAGACGAGCAGTACTTC. It is translated as CASSLAVDRIADEQYF.

V is TRBV28 and J is TRBJ2-7, with D possibly TRBD2 on 6 matching bases. V shed 1 base and J shed 7 bases, with 14 bases lying between them. CDR1 is MDHEN and CDR2 is SYDVKM in the germline V gene. CDR3 length: 14 residues. CDR3 coding DNA: TGTGCCAGCAGTTTATTCCTGGGGAGGTCTGAGCAGTACTTC. Its translation is CASSLFLGRSEQYF. Combining the CDR3 with reference TRBV28 and TRBJ2-7 gives the whole variable domain DVKVTQSSRYLVKRTGEKVFLECVQDMDHENMFWYRQDPGLGLRLIYFSYDVKMKEKGDIPEGYSVSREKKERFSLILESASTNQTSMYLCASSLFLGRSEQYFGPGTRLTVT.

This clone was counted once. The rearrangement links TRBV30 to TRBJ2-1; 9 positions agree with TRBD1. The CDR3 contains 14 residues. The germline gives CDR1 GTSNPN, CDR2 SVGIG (reference sequence). Unmatched junction bases numbered 3, after V lost 4 bases and J lost 2 bases. The CDR3 DNA sequence: TGTGCCTGGAACAGGGGGCAACCCTACAATGAGCAGTTCTTC. Its protein product is CAWNRGQPYNEQFF.

The chain carries TRBV28 and TRBJ2-7, with 7 bases fitting TRBD1. The CDR3 covers 14 residues. Germline loops: CDR1 MDHEN, CDR2 SYDVKM. V was clipped by 5 bases and J by 0 bases; unmatched bases: 4. The CDR3 sequence: CASSEQGPSYEQYF. The CDR3, as DNA: TGTGCCAGCAGTGAACAGGGGCCCTCCTACGAGCAGTACTTC.

This clone is medium-sized within its sample. The chain links TRBV7-2 to TRBJ1-2; D remains ambiguous. This CDR3 contains 13 residues. Trimming stripped 5 bases from V and 8 bases from J, with 15 bases between. Germline-derived CDR1 and CDR2 are SGHTA and FQGNSA. CDR3 residues: CASSRDGVGGYTF. CDR3 sequence (DNA): TGTGCCAGCAGCCGAGACGGAGTCGGGGGCTACACCTTC. The full variable domain, with the rest looked up from reference TRBV7-2 and TRBJ1-2, is GAGVSQSPSNKVTEKGKDVELRCDPISGHTALYWYRQSLGQGLEFLIYFQGNSAPDKSGLPSDRFSAERTGGSVSTLTIQRTQQEDSAVYLCASSRDGVGGYTFGSGTRLTVV.

The chain combines TRBV4-1 with TRBJ2-6, with no clear D. V was cut by 3 bases and J by 3 bases, with 12 bases left in between. The CDR3 is 16 amino acids. Germline CDR1 MGHRA, CDR2 YSYEKL. As DNA, the CDR3 is TGCGCCAGCAGCCAGGATCCGGGCGATGGGGCCAACGTCCTGACTTTC. It translates to CASSQDPGDGANVLTF.

The CDR3 is CASSVAQGNYGYTF. The CDR3 nucleotides are TGTGCCAGCAGCGTAGCTCAGGGGAACTATGGCTACACCTTC. The chain recombines TRBV9 with TRBJ1-2, with D perhaps TRBD1 (6 bases). Trimming pared 0 bases from V and 2 bases from J, leaving 8 bases between. The CDR3 covers 14 residues. Germline loops: CDR1 SGDLS, CDR2 YYNGEE.

This rearrangement joins TRBV7-2 to TRBJ2-7; D is possibly TRBD1 (5 bases). Germline CDR1 and CDR2: SGHTA and FQGNSA. Between the trimmed V and J ends, which lost 5 bases and 3 bases, there was a span of 17 bases. The CDR3 loop spans 15 amino acids. Here the CDR3 DNA reads TGTGCCAGCAGCCCATTCGGAATACAGGACTACGAGCAGTACTTC. This translates into CASSPFGIQDYEQYF.

The chain uses TRBV6-5 and TRBJ2-7; D is ambiguous. CDR3 length equals 14 residues. The germline V gene has CDR1 MNHEY and CDR2 SVGAGI. V lost 8 bases and J lost 2, with 16 bases in between. This CDR3 is CASSRTEPPYEQYF. CDR3 in DNA: TGTGCCAGCTCGCGGACGGAGCCCCCCTACGAGCAGTACTTC.

The rearrangement uses TRBV19 and TRBJ2-7, with 7 bases fitting TRBD1. The germline CDR1 and CDR2 sequences are LNHDA and SQIVND (reference sequence). V gave up 7 bases and J gave up 2 bases; unmatched junction bases: 5. This CDR3 comprises 13 residues. CDR3 DNA sequence: TGTGCCAGTAAACAACAGGGGACCTACGAGCAGTACTTC. Translation gives CASKQQGTYEQYF.

This clone was found a few times. This chain uses TRBV10-3 with TRBJ1-5; D unresolved. The CDR3 sequence is 13 residues long. The germline V and J ends were trimmed by 4 bases and 6 bases, with 10 bases remaining between them. The V gene's germline CDR1 is ENHRY and CDR2 SYGVKD. The CDR3 spells CAISAEGSQPQHF. The CDR3 nucleotides are TGTGCCATCAGTGCGGAGGGCAGTCAGCCCCAGCATTTT.

The chain is built from TRBV5-1 and TRBJ2-5, with 9 bases matching TRBD1. The V and J ends lost 2 bases and 2 bases, in that order; junction bases with no gene match: 10. CDR3 length equals 17 residues. The germline CDR1 and CDR2 sequences are SGHRS and YFSETQ. CDR3 nucleotides: TGCGCCAGCAGCTTACAGGGGGCAGCAGGTCTACAAGAGACCCAGTACTTC. This codes for CASSLQGAAGLQETQYF. Full variable domain (remainder filled in from reference TRBV5-1 and TRBJ2-5): KAGVTQTPRYLIKTRGQQVTLSCSPISGHRSVSWYQQTPGQGLQFLFEYFSETQRNKGNFPGRFSGRQFSNSRSEMNVSTLELGDSALYLCASSLQGAAGLQETQYFGPGTRLLVL.